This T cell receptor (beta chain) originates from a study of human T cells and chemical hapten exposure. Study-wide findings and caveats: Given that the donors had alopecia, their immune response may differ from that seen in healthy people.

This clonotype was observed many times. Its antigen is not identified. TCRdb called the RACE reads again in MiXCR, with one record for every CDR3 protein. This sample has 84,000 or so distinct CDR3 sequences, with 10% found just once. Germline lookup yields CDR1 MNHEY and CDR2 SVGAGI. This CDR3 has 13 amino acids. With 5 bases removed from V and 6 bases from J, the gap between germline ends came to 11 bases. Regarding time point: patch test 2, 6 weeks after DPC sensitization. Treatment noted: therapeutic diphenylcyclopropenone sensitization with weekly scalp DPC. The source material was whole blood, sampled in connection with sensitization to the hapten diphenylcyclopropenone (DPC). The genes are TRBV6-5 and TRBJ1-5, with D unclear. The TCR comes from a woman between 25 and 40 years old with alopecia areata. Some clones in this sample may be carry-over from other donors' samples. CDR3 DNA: TGTGCCAGCAGTCGGGCGGGTGGTCAGCCCCAGCATTTT. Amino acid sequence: CASSRAGGQPQHF.